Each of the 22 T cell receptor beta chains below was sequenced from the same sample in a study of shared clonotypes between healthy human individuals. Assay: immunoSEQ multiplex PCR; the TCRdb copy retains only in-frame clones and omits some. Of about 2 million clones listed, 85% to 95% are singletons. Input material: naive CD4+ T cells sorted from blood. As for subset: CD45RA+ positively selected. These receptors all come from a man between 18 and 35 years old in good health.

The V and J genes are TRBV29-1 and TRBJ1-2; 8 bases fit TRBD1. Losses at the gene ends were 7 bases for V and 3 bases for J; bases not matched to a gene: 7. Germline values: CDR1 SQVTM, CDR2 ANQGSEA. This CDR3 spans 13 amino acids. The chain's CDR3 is CSAGQTGDYGYTF. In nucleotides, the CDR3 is TGCAGCGCCGGCCAGACAGGGGACTATGGCTACACCTTC. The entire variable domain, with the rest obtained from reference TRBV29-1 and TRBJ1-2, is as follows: SAVISQKPSRDICQRGTSLTIQCQVDSQVTMMFWYRQQPGQSLTLIATANQGSEATYESGFVIDKFPISRPNLTFSTLTVSNMSPEDSSIYLCSAGQTGDYGYTFGSGTRLTVV.

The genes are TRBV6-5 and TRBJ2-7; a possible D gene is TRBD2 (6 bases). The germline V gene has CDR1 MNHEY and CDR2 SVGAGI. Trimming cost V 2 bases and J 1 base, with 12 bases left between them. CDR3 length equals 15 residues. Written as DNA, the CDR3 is TGTGCCAGCAGTTACCCGCGGGGCTCATCCTACGAGCAGTACTTC. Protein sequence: CASSYPRGSSYEQYF.

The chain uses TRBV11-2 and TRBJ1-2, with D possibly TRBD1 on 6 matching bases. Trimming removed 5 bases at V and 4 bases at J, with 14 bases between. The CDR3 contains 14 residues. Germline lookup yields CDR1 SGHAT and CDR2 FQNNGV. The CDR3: CASSVRTAIYGYTF. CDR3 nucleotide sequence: TGTGCCAGCAGCGTTCGGACAGCAATCTATGGCTACACCTTC.

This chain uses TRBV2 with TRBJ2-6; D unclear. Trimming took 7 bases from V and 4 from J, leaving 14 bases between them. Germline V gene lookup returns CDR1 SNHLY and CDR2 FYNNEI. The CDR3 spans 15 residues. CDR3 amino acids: CASNYKGHGANVLTF. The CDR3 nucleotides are TGTGCCAGCAACTATAAAGGGCACGGGGCCAACGTCCTGACTTTC.

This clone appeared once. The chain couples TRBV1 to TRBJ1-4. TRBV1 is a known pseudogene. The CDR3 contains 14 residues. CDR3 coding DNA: TGCACCAGCAGCCAAGGCAGGGAGGGTGAAAAACTGTTTTTT. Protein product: CTSSQGREGEKLFF.

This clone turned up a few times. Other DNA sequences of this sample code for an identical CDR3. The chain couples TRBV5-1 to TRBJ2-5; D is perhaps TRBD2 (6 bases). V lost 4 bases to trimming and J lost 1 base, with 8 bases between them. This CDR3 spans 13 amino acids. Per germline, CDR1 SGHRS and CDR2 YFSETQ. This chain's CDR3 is CASSPGAQETQYF. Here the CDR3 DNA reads TGCGCCAGCAGCCCGGGAGCCCAAGAGACCCAGTACTTC. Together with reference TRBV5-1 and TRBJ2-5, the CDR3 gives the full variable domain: KAGVTQTPRYLIKTRGQQVTLSCSPISGHRSVSWYQQTPGQGLQFLFEYFSETQRNKGNFPGRFSGRQFSNSRSEMNVSTLELGDSALYLCASSPGAQETQYFGPGTRLLVL.

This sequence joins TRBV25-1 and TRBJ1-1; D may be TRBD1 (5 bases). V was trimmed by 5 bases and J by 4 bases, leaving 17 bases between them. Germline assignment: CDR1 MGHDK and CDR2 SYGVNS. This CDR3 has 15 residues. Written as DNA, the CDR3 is TGTGCCAGCAGTAAGACCGCAAGGGGAGGCACTGAAGCTTTCTTT. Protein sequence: CASSKTARGGTEAFF.

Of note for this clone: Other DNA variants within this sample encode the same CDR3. In DNA, the CDR3 is TGTGCCATCGGGCGGGACTACAATGAGCAGTTCTTC. This gives the protein CAIGRDYNEQFF. J is TRBJ2-1 and V is TRBV10-3, with D possibly being TRBD2 (6 bases). CDR1 is ENHRY and CDR2 is SYGVKD in the germline V gene. Trimming took off 8 bases at V and 3 bases at J, with 8 bases between the two ends. The CDR3 extends over 12 amino acids.

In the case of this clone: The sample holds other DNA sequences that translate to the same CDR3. The CDR3: CASSIGDRVANSPLHF. The CDR3 region has the DNA TGTGCCAGTAGTATCGGGGACAGGGTGGCGAATTCACCCCTCCACTTT. The chain combines TRBV19 with TRBJ1-6; 9 bases map to TRBD1. This CDR3 spans 16 amino acids. Germline CDR1 is LNHDA and CDR2 is SQIVND (reference sequence). Unmatched junction bases numbered 7, after V lost 3 bases and J lost 7 bases.

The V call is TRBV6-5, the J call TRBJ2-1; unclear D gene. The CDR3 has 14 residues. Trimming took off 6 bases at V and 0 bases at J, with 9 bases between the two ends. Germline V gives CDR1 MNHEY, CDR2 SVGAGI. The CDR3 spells CASSPPSSYNEQFF. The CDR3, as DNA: TGTGCCAGCAGCCCACCGAGCTCCTACAATGAGCAGTTCTTC.

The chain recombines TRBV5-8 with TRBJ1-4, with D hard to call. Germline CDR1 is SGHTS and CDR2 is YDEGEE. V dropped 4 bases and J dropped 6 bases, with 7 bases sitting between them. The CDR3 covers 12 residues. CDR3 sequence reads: CASSVVDEKLFF. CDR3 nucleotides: TGTGCCAGCAGCGTCGTCGATGAAAAACTGTTTTTT.

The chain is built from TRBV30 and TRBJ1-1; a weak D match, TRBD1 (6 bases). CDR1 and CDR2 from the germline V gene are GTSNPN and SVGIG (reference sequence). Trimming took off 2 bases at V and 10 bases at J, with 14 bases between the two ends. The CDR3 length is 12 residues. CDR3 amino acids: CAWSSGASRAFF. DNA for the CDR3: TGTGCCTGGAGTTCGGGGGCGTCCCGAGCTTTCTTT. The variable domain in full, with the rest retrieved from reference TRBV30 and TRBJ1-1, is SQTIHQWPATLVQPVGSPLSLECTVEGTSNPNLYWYRQAAGRGLQLLFYSVGIGQISSEVPQNLSASRPQDRQFILSSKKLLLSDSGFYLCAWSSGASRAFFGQGTRLTVV.

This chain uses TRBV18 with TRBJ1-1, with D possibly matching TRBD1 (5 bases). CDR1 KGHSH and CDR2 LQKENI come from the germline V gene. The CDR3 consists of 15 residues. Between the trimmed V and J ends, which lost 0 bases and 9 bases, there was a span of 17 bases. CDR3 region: CASSPPADIGAKAFF. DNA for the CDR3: TGTGCCAGCTCACCACCGGCAGACATTGGGGCTAAAGCTTTCTTT.

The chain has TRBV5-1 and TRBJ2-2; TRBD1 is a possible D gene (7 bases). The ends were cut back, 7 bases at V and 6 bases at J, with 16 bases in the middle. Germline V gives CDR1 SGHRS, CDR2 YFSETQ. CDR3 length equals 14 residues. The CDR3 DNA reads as TGCGCCAGCTCGGGGGACAGCATGGCCGGGGAGCTGTTTTTT. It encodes CASSGDSMAGELFF.

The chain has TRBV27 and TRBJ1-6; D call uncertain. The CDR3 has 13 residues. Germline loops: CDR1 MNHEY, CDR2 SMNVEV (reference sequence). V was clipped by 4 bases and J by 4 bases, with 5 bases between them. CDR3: CASSWRYNSPLHF. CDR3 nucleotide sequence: TGTGCCAGCAGTTGGCGTTATAATTCACCCCTCCACTTT.

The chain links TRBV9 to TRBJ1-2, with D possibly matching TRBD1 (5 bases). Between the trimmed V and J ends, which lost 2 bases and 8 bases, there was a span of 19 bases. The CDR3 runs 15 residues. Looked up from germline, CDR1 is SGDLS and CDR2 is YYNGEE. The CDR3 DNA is TGTGCCAGCAGCGTCCCCCCCCGGGACCTGGTCGGCTACACCTTC. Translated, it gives CASSVPPRDLVGYTF.

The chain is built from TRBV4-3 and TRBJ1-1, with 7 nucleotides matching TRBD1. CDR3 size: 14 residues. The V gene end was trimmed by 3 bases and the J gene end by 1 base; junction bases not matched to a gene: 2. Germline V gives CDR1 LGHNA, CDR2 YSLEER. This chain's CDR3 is CASSHRQGNTEAFF. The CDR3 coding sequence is TGCGCCAGCAGCCACCGACAGGGGAACACTGAAGCTTTCTTT.

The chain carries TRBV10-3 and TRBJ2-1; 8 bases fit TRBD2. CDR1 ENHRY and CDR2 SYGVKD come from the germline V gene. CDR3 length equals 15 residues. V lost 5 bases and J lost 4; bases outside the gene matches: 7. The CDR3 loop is CAISSASGLYNEQFF. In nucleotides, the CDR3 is TGTGCCATCAGTAGTGCTAGCGGGTTGTACAATGAGCAGTTCTTC.

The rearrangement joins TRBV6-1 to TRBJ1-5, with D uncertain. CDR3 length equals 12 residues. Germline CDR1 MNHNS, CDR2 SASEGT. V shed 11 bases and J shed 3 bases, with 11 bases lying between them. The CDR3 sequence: CAGGITNQPQHF. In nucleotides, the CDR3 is TGTGCCGGTGGGATTACCAATCAGCCCCAGCATTTT.

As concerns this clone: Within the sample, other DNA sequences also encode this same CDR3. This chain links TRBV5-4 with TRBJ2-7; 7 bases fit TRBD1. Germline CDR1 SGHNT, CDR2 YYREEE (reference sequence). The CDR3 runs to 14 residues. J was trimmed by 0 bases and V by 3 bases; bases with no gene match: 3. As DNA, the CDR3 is TGTGCCAGCAGCTCCAGACAGGGCTCCTACGAGCAGTACTTC. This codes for CASSSRQGSYEQYF.

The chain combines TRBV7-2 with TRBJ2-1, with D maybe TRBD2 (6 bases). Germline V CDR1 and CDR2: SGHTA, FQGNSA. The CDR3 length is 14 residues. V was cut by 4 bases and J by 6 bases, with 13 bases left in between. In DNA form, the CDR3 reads TGTGCCAGCAGCTCGACAGAGCGGGCCAATGAGCAGTTCTTC. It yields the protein CASSSTERANEQFF.

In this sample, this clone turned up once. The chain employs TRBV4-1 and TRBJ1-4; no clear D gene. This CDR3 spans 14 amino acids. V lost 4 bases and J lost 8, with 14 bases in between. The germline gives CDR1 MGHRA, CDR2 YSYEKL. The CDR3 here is CASSPPGGREKLFF. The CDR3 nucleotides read TGCGCCAGCAGCCCCCCGGGAGGCCGGGAAAAACTGTTTTTT.